A single sample gave rise to the 5 T cell receptor beta chains below, sequenced in a study of identical twins listed by TCRdb under 2016. The library was built by means of 5' RACE. TCRdb lists the instrument as Illumina HiSeq 2000. TCRdb's own reprocessing of the public reads used fastp at Q25 and MiXCR and kept productive beta chains. Every CDR3 protein is listed once, alongside the most common genes and DNA of its rows. In all, the sample holds hundreds of thousands of distinct CDR3 sequences, and approximately 25% of those were seen once. The ten largest make up 2.9% of the sample. These same data were also listed under a study on T cells expressing NK-cell markers.

The sequencing sample was made of CD4+ T cells sorted from blood. These receptors all stem from a woman aged 18 to 35 in good health.

Comments on this clonotype: An end of the junction does not agree with germline; a read error may underlie this. This rearrangement joins TRBV2 to TRBJ2-6; D call uncertain. Germline V gene sequence: CDR1 SNHLY, CDR2 FYNNEI. This CDR3 is built from 18 residues. The CDR3 DNA follows: TGTGCCATCAGTTACCCCTCCCTTTTCCCCTCTGGGGCCAACGTCCTGACTTTC. Encoded protein: CAISYPSLFPSGANVLTF.

In this sample, this clonotype turned up a few times. The rearrangement uses TRBV12-3 or TRBV12-4 and TRBJ2-3, with 10 nucleotides matching TRBD2. Losses at the gene ends were 5 bases for V and 2 bases for J; bases not matched to a gene: 7. The length of the CDR3 is 16 residues. The CDR3 loop reads CASSLPLAGNTDTQYF. CDR3 DNA: TGTGCCAGCAGTCTACCACTAGCGGGGAACACAGATACGCAGTATTTT.

V is TRBV29-1 and J is TRBJ2-1; a possible D gene is TRBD2 (6 bases). The CDR3 runs to 17 residues. The ends were cut back, 4 bases at V and 0 bases at J, with 19 bases in the middle. Per germline, CDR1 SQVTM and CDR2 ANQGSEA. The CDR3 region has the DNA TGCAGCGTTGTCCCCCTCGTAGCGACTAGCTCCTACAATGAGCAGTTCTTC. The encoded protein is CSVVPLVATSSYNEQFF.

The rearrangement joins TRBV5-5 to TRBJ1-5; D unresolved. Germline CDR1 SGHKS, CDR2 YYEKEE (reference sequence). V gave up 2 bases and J gave up 5 bases, with 17 bases separating them. CDR3 size: 16 residues. Here the CDR3 DNA reads TGTGCCAGCAGCTTAGGGATGACCGGGAGAGATCAGCCCCAGCATTTT. It translates to CASSLGMTGRDQPQHF.

This clonotype was counted between two and nine times. This rearrangement joins TRBV9 to TRBJ2-1, with D possibly TRBD1 on 6 matching bases. The CDR3 covers 15 residues. Trimming took off 0 bases at V and 6 bases at J, with 13 bases between the two ends. The germline V gene encodes CDR1 SGDLS and CDR2 YYNGEE. The CDR3 DNA reads as TGTGCCAGCAGCGTAGACAGGGCGGTGGGCAATGAGCAGTTCTTC. This gives the protein CASSVDRAVGNEQFF.